The entry that follows covers one T cell receptor (beta chain) sequence. Authors' data handling: Nucleated cell counts were estimated from reference gene primer amplification. Generated by immunoSEQ multiplex PCR, the TCRdb table keeps only in-frame clones and is missing some. The D gene and trimming were derived from the DNA, and the V and J assignments and clone size from that table. In the table there are 55,000 to 75,000 clones, roughly 86% of which are singletons. The record originates from a study of blood T cell repertoires in COVID-19. Looking at the study overall: COVID-19 samples, acute and convalescent, were from the United States, Italy and Spain. Nucleic acid was either cDNA or gDNA, and it came from T cells, B-cell-depleted T cells, or PBMCs.

The germline V gene encodes CDR1 MNHEY and CDR2 SMNVEV (reference sequence). Between the trimmed V and J ends, which lost 6 bases and 4 bases, there was a span of 16 bases. CDR3 size: 15 residues. The sequenced sample was peripheral blood. The chain joins TRBV27 to TRBJ1-3; D gene ambiguous. The TCR comes from a man aged 50 to 59 with active COVID-19. The CDR3 DNA follows: TGTGCCAGCAGCCCGGGGAGGTTAGGAGGAAACACCATATATTTT. This encodes CASSPGRLGGNTIYF.